The 7 T cell receptor beta chains in this list originate from one sample, sequenced in a study of blood T cell repertoires in COVID-19. Some clones are missing from TCRdb's copy, which holds only in-frame ones; the method was immunoSEQ multiplex PCR. This sample carries almost 200,000 clones, approximately 86% of them seen once, and the ten largest clones take approximately 0.99%. Sequencing used peripheral blood. These receptors originate from a man aged 60 to 75 with COVID-19, enrolled during active disease.

This clone was counted once. The rearrangement links TRBV27 to TRBJ1-3, with 9 bases aligning to TRBD1. Trimming cost V 5 bases and J 3 bases; bases outside gene matches: 8. Germline CDR1 is MNHEY and CDR2 is SMNVEV (reference sequence). The CDR3 contains 16 residues. The CDR3 DNA follows: TGTGCCAGCAGTACATCCACAGGGGGCGTTGGAAACACCATATATTTT. Translating gives CASSTSTGGVGNTIYF.

The chain combines TRBV18 with TRBJ1-1, with D uncertain. V was shortened by 3 bases and J by 2 bases, with 4 bases between the two germline ends. The CDR3 spans 12 residues. CDR1 KGHSH and CDR2 LQKENI come from the germline V gene. The CDR3 region is CASSPYNTEAFF. The CDR3 coding sequence is TGTGCCAGCTCACCTTATAACACTGAAGCTTTCTTT.

In regard to this clone: Other DNA variants within this sample encode the same CDR3. The V and J genes are TRBV3-1 (or the pseudogene TRBV3-2) and TRBJ1-1; D not certain. The germline V gene encodes CDR1 LGHDT and CDR2 YNNKEL (reference sequence). There are 14 residues in the CDR3. V was trimmed by 1 base and J by 5 bases, leaving 11 bases between them. The CDR3 loop reads CASSQVSGGTEAFF. The CDR3 DNA reads as TGTGCCAGCAGCCAAGTCTCAGGTGGGACTGAAGCTTTCTTT.

The gene calls are TRBV6-5 and TRBJ1-2, with 8 bases identical to TRBD1. The V gene's germline CDR1 is MNHEY and CDR2 SVGAGI. The trim removed 5 bases at V and 8 bases at J, leaving 10 bases unmatched. CDR3 size: 14 residues. CDR3 in amino acids: CASSLGTGSSGYTF. The CDR3 DNA reads TGTGCCAGCAGTCTCGGGACAGGAAGTTCGGGCTACACCTTC.

The gene calls are TRBV27 and TRBJ2-1; 7 bases line up with TRBD1. CDR3 length: 15 residues. Germline lookup yields CDR1 MNHEY and CDR2 SMNVEV (reference sequence). J was trimmed by 3 bases and V by 2 bases; bases with no gene match: 4. CDR3 coding DNA: TGTGCCAGCAGTTTAGGGACAGTAAACTACAATGAGCAGTTCTTC. Translating it yields CASSLGTVNYNEQFF.

This clone was detected once. The V call is TRBV2, the J call TRBJ2-7; the match to TRBD1 covers 7 bases. There are 15 residues in the CDR3. The ends lost 4 bases at V and 5 bases at J; junction bases unmatched: 11. Germline CDR1 is SNHLY and CDR2 is FYNNEI. The CDR3 protein is CASSGVNRGGDEQYF. DNA of the CDR3: TGTGCCAGCAGTGGGGTAAACAGGGGTGGAGACGAGCAGTACTTC.

The genes are TRBV28 and TRBJ2-5; TRBD2 matches at 12 bases. The CDR3 length is 16 residues. V shed 7 bases, J shed 5 bases, and the junction held 11 bases outside the gene matches. Germline V CDR1 and CDR2: MDHEN, SYDVKM. The CDR3 reads CASTLTSGSWGETQYF. DNA of the CDR3: TGTGCCAGCACTCTGACTAGCGGGAGCTGGGGGGAGACCCAGTACTTC.